Below, 28 T cell receptor beta chains from the same sample are listed, as sequenced in a study of T cell responses to AZD1222 COVID-19 vaccine. Clones were sequenced by immunoSEQ multiplex PCR, and TCRdb holds only the in-frame ones, with some missing. The profile shows about 150,000 clones, roughly nine tenths of them singletons. The starting material was peripheral blood, obtained on day 0 of MenACWY control vaccination. Receptor source: an adult in good health.

The chain recombines TRBV7-3 with TRBJ2-7, with TRBD2 matching over 7 bases. The CDR3 contains 12 residues. The J segment lost 8 bases and the V segment lost 5 bases, leaving 6 bases of the junction unmatched. In germline, CDR1 is SGHTA, CDR2 FQGTGA. Here the CDR3 reads CASSNGLGKQYF. The CDR3 bases are TGTGCCAGCAGCAATGGACTAGGGAAGCAGTACTTC.

J is TRBJ2-6 and V is TRBV13; TRBD1 is a possible D gene (5 bases). This CDR3 is 17 amino acids long. CDR1 PRHDT and CDR2 FYEKMQ come from the germline V gene (reference sequence). With 1 base removed from V and 2 bases from J, the gap between germline ends came to 12 bases. Here the CDR3 reads CASSLENRMPGANVLTF. The CDR3 bases are TGTGCCAGCAGCTTAGAAAACAGGATGCCTGGGGCCAACGTCCTGACTTTC.

The rearrangement uses TRBV7-3 and TRBJ2-2; 8 nucleotides align to TRBD1. The CDR3 has 15 amino acids. CDR1 is SGHTA, CDR2 FQGTGA, per germline. V lost 4 bases to trimming and J lost 7 bases; unmatched junction nucleotides: 8. CDR3 DNA: TGTGCCAGCAGCTCCGGACAGGGTTTTGGCGGGGAGCTGTTTTTT. Its translation is CASSSGQGFGGELFF.

Here the CDR3 reads CTSSQILTGPKKFQGNSPLHF. The DNA of the CDR3 is TGCACCAGCAGCCAAATTCTTACAGGGCCAAAAAAATTTCAGGGTAATTCACCCCTCCACTTT. V and J are TRBV1 and TRBJ1-6; no DNA check was done on the table's D call, TRBD1. TRBV1 is flagged as a pseudogene. The CDR3 has 21 amino acids.

The gene calls are TRBV4-1 and TRBJ2-7, with 8 bases identical to TRBD1. The CDR3 loop spans 16 amino acids. CDR1 is MGHRA and CDR2 is YSYEKL in the germline V gene. The V gene end was trimmed by 4 bases and the J gene end by 4 bases; junction bases not matched to a gene: 12. The CDR3 DNA follows: TGCGCCAGCAGCCCAAGTGGTTACAGGGGGTCTTACGAGCAGTACTTC. Its protein is CASSPSGYRGSYEQYF.

The CDR3 sequence is CASSSDRLQETQYF. CDR3 DNA: TGTGCCAGCAGCTCAGACAGGCTCCAAGAGACCCAGTACTTC. The V gene is TRBV7-2, the J gene TRBJ2-5; D might be TRBD1 (6 bases). V lost 4 bases and J 1 base, leaving 10 bases between the germline ends. Germline CDR1 and CDR2: SGHTA and FQGNSA. The CDR3 is 14 residues long.

The chain employs TRBV19 and TRBJ2-1; D is possibly TRBD2 (5 bases). V lost 5 bases and J 0 bases, leaving 11 bases between the germline ends. CDR3 length: 15 amino acids. CDR1 is LNHDA and CDR2 is SQIVND in the germline V gene (reference sequence). The CDR3 sequence: CASSLGKFSYNEQFF. In nucleotides, the CDR3 is TGTGCCAGTAGTCTCGGGAAGTTCTCCTACAATGAGCAGTTCTTC.

The V call is TRBV7-9, the J call TRBJ2-1; D perhaps matches TRBD1 (6 bases). V lost 5 bases and J 4 bases, leaving 15 bases between the germline ends. The CDR3 is 15 amino acids. Looked up from germline, CDR1 is SEHNR and CDR2 is FQNEAQ (reference sequence). DNA for the CDR3: TGTGCCAGCAGCGCCTTCCTCGGACAGTACAATGAGCAGTTCTTC. The encoded protein is CASSAFLGQYNEQFF. Based on the CDR3 plus reference TRBV7-9 and TRBJ2-1, the full variable domain is DTGVSQNPRHKITKRGQNVTFRCDPISEHNRLYWYRQTLGQGPEFLTYFQNEAQLEKSRLLSDRFSAERPKGSFSTLEIQRTEQGDSAMYLCASSAFLGQYNEQFFGPGTRLTVL.

This chain connects TRBV4-3 to TRBJ2-7, with D perhaps TRBD1 (6 bases). The CDR3 spans 15 residues. Germline V lookup: CDR1 LGHNA, CDR2 YSLEER. With 0 bases removed from V and 1 base from J, the gap between germline ends came to 10 bases. The CDR3 is CASSQDARGSYEQYF. For the CDR3, the DNA is TGCGCCAGCAGCCAAGATGCCAGGGGTTCCTACGAGCAGTACTTC.

The chain recombines TRBV6-2 or TRBV6-3 with TRBJ1-2; no firm D call. The CDR3 runs to 13 residues. V was pared by 4 bases and J by 8 bases, with 14 bases between. In germline, CDR1 is MNHEY, CDR2 SVGEGT. CDR3 nucleotide sequence: TGTGCCAGCAGTTTTTCCCGGACTCACGGCTACACCTTC. It yields the protein CASSFSRTHGYTF.

The V call is TRBV7-3, the J call TRBJ2-7; D ambiguous. The CDR3 has 14 residues. CDR1 is SGHTA and CDR2 is FQGTGA in the germline V gene. The V end lost 1 base, the J end lost 1 base, and 8 bases lay between the germline ends. The CDR3, as DNA: TGTGCCAGCAGCTTAATTGGTGTTTCCTACGAGCAGTACTTC. As protein: CASSLIGVSYEQYF.

The chain recombines TRBV5-6 with TRBJ2-7; tentatively, D is TRBD1 (7 bases). The CDR3 loop spans 13 amino acids. From germline, CDR1 is SGHDT and CDR2 YYEEEE. The V and J ends lost 4 bases and 1 base respectively, with 9 bases between them. DNA of the CDR3: TGTGCCAGCAGCGCGGGACAGTCCTACGAGCAGTACGTC. Translation: CASSAGQSYEQYV.

The chain employs TRBV18 and TRBJ2-7, with D possibly matching TRBD1 (6 bases). CDR3 length equals 15 residues. The germline V and J ends were trimmed by 4 bases and 0 bases, with 13 bases remaining between them. The V gene's germline CDR1 is KGHSH and CDR2 LQKENI. In nucleotides, the CDR3 is TGTGCCAGCTCACACGACCAGGACAGCTCCTACGAGCAGTACGTC. This sequence encodes CASSHDQDSSYEQYV.

The V call is TRBV29-1, the J call TRBJ2-1, with D tentatively TRBD2 (5 bases). Deletions cut 6 bases from V and 5 bases from J, with 17 bases between. This CDR3 is built from 14 residues. The germline CDR1 and CDR2 sequences are SQVTM and ANQGSEA. Here the CDR3 reads CSVRAEWENNEQFF. The CDR3 DNA follows: TGCAGCGTCCGGGCCGAATGGGAGAACAATGAGCAGTTCTTC.

Written as DNA, the CDR3 is TGTGCCATCAGTGAGTTGGCGTCGGATCAGCCCCAGCATTTT. It specifies CAISELASDQPQHF. The chain is built from TRBV10-3 and TRBJ1-5; D is unresolved. Trimming took off 1 base at V and 5 bases at J, with 9 bases between the two ends. This CDR3 region has 14 residues. Germline loops: CDR1 ENHRY, CDR2 SYGVKD.

This clone has a single count. CDR3 bases: TGCGCCAGCAGCTTGGCCATCGGGGGCTACGAGCAGTACTTC. Translation gives CASSLAIGGYEQYF. This sequence joins TRBV5-1 and TRBJ2-7; D might be TRBD2 (6 bases). Per germline, CDR1 SGHRS and CDR2 YFSETQ. Trimming removed 0 bases from V and 3 bases from J, with 10 bases in between. The CDR3 runs to 14 residues.

The V call is TRBV14, the J call TRBJ2-3, with D maybe TRBD1 (6 bases). Germline-derived CDR1 and CDR2 are SGHDN and FVKESK. Trimming removed 0 bases from V and 9 bases from J, with 13 bases in between. The CDR3 consists of 14 residues. The CDR3 protein is CASSQDWGHETQYF. DNA for the CDR3: TGTGCCAGCAGCCAAGATTGGGGGCACGAAACGCAGTATTTT.

The chain employs TRBV12-3 or TRBV12-4 and TRBJ1-2; unclear D gene. The V end lost 2 bases, the J end lost 8 bases, and 9 bases lay between the germline ends. CDR3 size: 12 residues. The CDR3 nucleotides are TGTGCCAGCAGTTTAAAAGGGCGAGGCTACACCTTC. It encodes CASSLKGRGYTF.

The chain uses TRBV3-1 (or the pseudogene TRBV3-2) and TRBJ2-1, with 7 nucleotides matching TRBD2. Germline V gene data show CDR1 as LGHDT and CDR2 as YNNKEL (reference sequence). V gave up 3 bases and J gave up 4 bases; unmatched junction bases: 6. The CDR3 is made up of 15 amino acids. The CDR3 spells CASSQTTSSYNEQFF. The DNA for the CDR3 is TGTGCCAGCAGCCAGACGACTAGCTCATACAATGAGCAGTTCTTC.

The chain employs TRBV6-5 and TRBJ2-2, with 9 bases that match TRBD1. V gave up 4 bases and J gave up 5 bases; unmatched junction bases: 5. The CDR3 spans 15 residues. Germline V gives CDR1 MNHEY, CDR2 SVGAGI. The CDR3 sequence is CASSFDRGRTGELFF. In DNA form, the CDR3 reads TGTGCCAGCAGTTTTGACAGGGGGAGAACCGGGGAGCTGTTTTTT.

This chain joins TRBV5-1 and TRBJ1-3; tentative D call: TRBD1 (6 bases). This CDR3 is built from 15 residues. With 3 bases removed from V and 2 bases from J, the gap between germline ends came to 12 bases. Germline V gives CDR1 SGHRS, CDR2 YFSETQ. CDR3 residues: CASSWGGGTGNTIYF. The CDR3 DNA is TGCGCCAGCAGCTGGGGGGGCGGAACTGGAAACACCATATATTTT. Full variable domain (remainder filled in from reference TRBV5-1 and TRBJ1-3): KAGVTQTPRYLIKTRGQQVTLSCSPISGHRSVSWYQQTPGQGLQFLFEYFSETQRNKGNFPGRFSGRQFSNSRSEMNVSTLELGDSALYLCASSWGGGTGNTIYFGEGSWLTVV.

This clone was counted once. The V and J genes are TRBV11-2 and TRBJ2-2, with 9 bases fitting TRBD1. The CDR3 runs to 16 residues. Germline CDR1 and CDR2: SGHAT and FQNNGV. The V and J ends lost 3 bases and 1 base, in that order; junction bases with no gene match: 3. CDR3 nucleotide sequence: TGTGCCAGCAGCTTGACAGGGGGACTGAACACCGGGGAGCTGTTTTTT. It is translated as CASSLTGGLNTGELFF.

V gene TRBV10-2 combines with J gene TRBJ1-4, with 10 bases that match TRBD1. The CDR3 runs to 15 residues. The J segment lost 8 bases and the V segment lost 0 bases, leaving 3 bases of the junction unmatched. Looked up from germline, CDR1 is WSHSY and CDR2 is SAAADI. CDR3 region: CASSESGQGREKLFF. CDR3 in DNA: TGCGCCAGCAGTGAGTCGGGACAGGGGCGGGAAAAACTGTTTTTT.

This sequence joins TRBV7-3 and TRBJ2-1; 11 positions match TRBD2. There are 16 residues in the CDR3. The J segment lost 4 bases and the V segment lost 3 bases, leaving 5 bases of the junction unmatched. Per germline, CDR1 SGHTA and CDR2 FQGTGA. The CDR3 DNA reads as TGTGCCAGCAGCTTGGAGGGGACTAGCGGTTACAATGAGCAGTTCTTC. Translation gives CASSLEGTSGYNEQFF.

This clone was found a few times. The chain combines TRBV7-2 with TRBJ2-7; the D is unclear. V shed 1 base and J shed 3 bases, with 10 bases lying between them. The germline gives CDR1 SGHTA, CDR2 FQGNSA. The CDR3 has 14 residues. The CDR3 is CASSLERHVYEQYF. The CDR3 DNA sequence: TGTGCCAGCAGCTTAGAAAGACACGTCTACGAGCAGTACTTC.

V is TRBV28 and J is TRBJ1-4; possibly TRBD1 for D (5 bases). This CDR3 spans 17 amino acids. Trimming left V 2 bases short and J 9 bases short, with 22 bases between. CDR1 and CDR2 from the germline V gene are MDHEN and SYDVKM. The CDR3 region is CASSLGPGTGQRKKLFF. The CDR3 coding sequence is TGTGCCAGCAGTTTAGGGCCCGGGACCGGTCAAAGGAAAAAACTGTTTTTT. Full variable domain (remainder filled in from reference TRBV28 and TRBJ1-4): DVKVTQSSRYLVKRTGEKVFLECVQDMDHENMFWYRQDPGLGLRLIYFSYDVKMKEKGDIPEGYSVSREKKERFSLILESASTNQTSMYLCASSLGPGTGQRKKLFFGSGTQLSVL.

The genes are TRBV11-2 and TRBJ2-7, with 7 positions matching TRBD1. The V gene's germline CDR1 is SGHAT and CDR2 FQNNGV. CDR3 length equals 15 residues. With 4 bases clipped from V and 4 bases from J, the junction kept 10 bases outside the gene matches. Written as DNA, the CDR3 is TGTGCCAGCAGCTCCCAGGGACAGTTGGGATACGAGCAGTACTTC. Translating it yields CASSSQGQLGYEQYF.

This clone was seen only a few times. This chain links TRBV5-1 with TRBJ2-3; D remains ambiguous. Trimming cost V 4 bases and J 0 bases, with 24 bases left between them. The germline V gene has CDR1 SGHRS and CDR2 YFSETQ. The CDR3 is 19 amino acids. The CDR3 DNA reads as TGCGCCAGCAGCCCAACCGAAGTGACACGTCCCCCTAGCACAGATACGCAGTATTTT. The encoded protein is CASSPTEVTRPPSTDTQYF.